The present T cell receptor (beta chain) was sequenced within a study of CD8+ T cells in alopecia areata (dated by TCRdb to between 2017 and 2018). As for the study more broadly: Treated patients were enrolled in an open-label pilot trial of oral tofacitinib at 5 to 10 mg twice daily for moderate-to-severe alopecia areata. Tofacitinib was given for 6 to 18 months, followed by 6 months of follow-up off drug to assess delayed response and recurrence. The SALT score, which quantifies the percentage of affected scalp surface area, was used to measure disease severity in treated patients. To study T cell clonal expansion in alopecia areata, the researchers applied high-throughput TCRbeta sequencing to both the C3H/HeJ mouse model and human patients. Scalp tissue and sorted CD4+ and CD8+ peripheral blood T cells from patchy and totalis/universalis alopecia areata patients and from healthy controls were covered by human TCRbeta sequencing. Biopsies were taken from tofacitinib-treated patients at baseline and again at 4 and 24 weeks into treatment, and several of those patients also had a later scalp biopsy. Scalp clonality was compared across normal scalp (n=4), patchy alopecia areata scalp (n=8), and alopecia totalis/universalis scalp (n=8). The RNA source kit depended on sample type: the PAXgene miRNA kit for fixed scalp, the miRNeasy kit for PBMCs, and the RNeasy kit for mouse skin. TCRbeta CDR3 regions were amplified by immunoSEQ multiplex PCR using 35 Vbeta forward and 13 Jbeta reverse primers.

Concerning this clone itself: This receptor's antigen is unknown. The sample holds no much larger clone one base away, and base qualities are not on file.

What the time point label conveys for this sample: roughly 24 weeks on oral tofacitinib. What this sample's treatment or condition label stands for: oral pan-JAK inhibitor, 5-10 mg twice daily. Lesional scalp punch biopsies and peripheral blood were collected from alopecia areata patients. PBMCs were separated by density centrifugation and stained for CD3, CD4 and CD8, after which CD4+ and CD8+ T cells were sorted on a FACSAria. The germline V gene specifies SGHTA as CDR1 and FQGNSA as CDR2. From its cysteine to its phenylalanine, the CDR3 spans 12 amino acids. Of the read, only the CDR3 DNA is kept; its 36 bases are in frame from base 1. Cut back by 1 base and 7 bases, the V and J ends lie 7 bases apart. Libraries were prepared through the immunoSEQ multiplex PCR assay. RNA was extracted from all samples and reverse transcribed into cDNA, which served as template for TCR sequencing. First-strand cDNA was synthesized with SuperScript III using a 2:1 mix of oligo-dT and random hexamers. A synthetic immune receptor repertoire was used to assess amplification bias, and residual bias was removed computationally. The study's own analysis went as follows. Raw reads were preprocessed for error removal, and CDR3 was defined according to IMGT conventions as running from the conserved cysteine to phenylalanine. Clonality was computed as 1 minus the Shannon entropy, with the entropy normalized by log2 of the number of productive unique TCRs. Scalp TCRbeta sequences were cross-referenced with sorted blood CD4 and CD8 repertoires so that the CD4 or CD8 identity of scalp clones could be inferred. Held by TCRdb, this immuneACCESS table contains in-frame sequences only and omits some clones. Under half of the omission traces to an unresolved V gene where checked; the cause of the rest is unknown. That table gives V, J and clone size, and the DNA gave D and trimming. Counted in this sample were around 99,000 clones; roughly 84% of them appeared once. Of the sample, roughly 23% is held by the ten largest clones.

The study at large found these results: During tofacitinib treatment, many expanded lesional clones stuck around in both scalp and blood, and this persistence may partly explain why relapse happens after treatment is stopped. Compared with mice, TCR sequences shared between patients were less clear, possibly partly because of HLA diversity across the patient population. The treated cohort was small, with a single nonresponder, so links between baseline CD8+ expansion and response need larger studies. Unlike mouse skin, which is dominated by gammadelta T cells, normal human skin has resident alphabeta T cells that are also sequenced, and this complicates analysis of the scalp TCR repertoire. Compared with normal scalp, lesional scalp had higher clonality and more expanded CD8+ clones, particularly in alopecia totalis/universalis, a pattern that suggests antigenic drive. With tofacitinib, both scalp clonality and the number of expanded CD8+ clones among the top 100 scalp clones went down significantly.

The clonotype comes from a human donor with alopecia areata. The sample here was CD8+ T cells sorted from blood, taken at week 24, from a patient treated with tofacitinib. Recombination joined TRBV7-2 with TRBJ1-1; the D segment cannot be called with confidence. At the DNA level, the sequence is TGTGCCAGCAGCTTAGGGACGGTTGAAGCTTTCTTT. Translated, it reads CASSLGTVEAFF.